The 12 T cell receptor beta chains presented below share a single source sample, sequenced in a study of blood T cells in healthy people across ages. Next came a second PCR, run for about 6 to 12 cycles, which used a sample-barcoded 5' primer along with a J-beta primer mix. TCRdb itself ran the 5' RACE reads through MiXCR, one entry per CDR3 protein. Here the sample spans over 1,200,000 distinct CDR3 sequences, approximately 59% being singletons. The sequenced sample was blood. These receptors originate from a young man in good health.

This chain uses TRBV2 with TRBJ2-7; D not resolved. Trimming took off 4 bases at V and 3 bases at J, with 10 bases between the two ends. This CDR3 is 13 amino acids long. From germline, CDR1 is SNHLY and CDR2 FYNNEI. The CDR3 DNA is TGTGCCAGCAGTGTGCCAGCCAACTACGAGCAGTACTTC. Amino acids: CASSVPANYEQYF.

The chain employs TRBV10-3 and TRBJ2-7, with D possibly called TRBD1 or TRBD2 (5 bases each). The CDR3 contains 14 residues. CDR1 and CDR2 (germline): ENHRY, SYGVKD. The V and J ends lost 2 bases and 3 bases respectively, with 11 bases between them. CDR3 region: CAISEGTDVYEQYF. CDR3 in DNA: TGTGCCATCAGTGAGGGGACGGACGTCTACGAGCAGTACTTC.

A note on this clonotype: A read error may account for a junction end that differs from germline. CDR3 in amino acids: CASSPGYYGCTF. CDR3 coding DNA: TGTGCCAGCAGCCCTGGATATTATGGCTGCACCTTC. This chain links TRBV7-9 with TRBJ1-2; D remains unclear. Per the germline V gene, CDR1 is SEHNR and CDR2 is FQNEAQ (reference sequence). This CDR3 has 12 residues.

The genes are TRBV6-1 and TRBJ2-7, with D perhaps matching TRBD1 or TRBD2 (5 bases each). The CDR3 has 15 amino acids. With 5 bases removed from V and 3 bases from J, the gap between germline ends came to 17 bases. CDR1 is MNHNS, CDR2 SASEGT, per germline. DNA of the CDR3: TGTGCCAGCAGTAGCCCCGGGAAGGGGTACTACGAGCAGTACTTC. Protein: CASSSPGKGYYEQYF.

The V and J genes are TRBV7-9 and TRBJ2-1, with 16 bases fitting TRBD2. This CDR3 has 15 residues. V was clipped by 5 bases and J by 8 bases; unmatched bases: 3. The V gene's germline CDR1 is SEHNR and CDR2 FQNEAQ (reference sequence). The CDR3 protein is CASSPGTSGRDEQFF. Here the CDR3 DNA reads TGTGCCAGCAGCCCTGGGACTAGCGGGAGGGATGAGCAGTTCTTC. The complete variable domain, with remaining parts taken from reference TRBV7-9 and TRBJ2-1, reads DTGVSQNPRHKITKRGQNVTFRCDPISEHNRLYWYRQTLGQGPEFLTYFQNEAQLEKSRLLSDRFSAERPKGSFSTLEIQRTEQGDSAMYLCASSPGTSGRDEQFFGPGTRLTVL.

This chain links TRBV6-2 or TRBV6-3 with TRBJ1-5; D call uncertain. The CDR3 consists of 14 residues. Germline V gene sequence: CDR1 MNHEY, CDR2 SVGEGT. Trimming cost V 0 bases and J 1 base, with 4 bases left between them. This chain's CDR3 is CASSYSNSNQPQHF. The CDR3 nucleotides read TGTGCCAGCAGTTACTCGAACAGCAATCAGCCCCAGCATTTT.

As for this clonotype: No conserved phenylalanine or tryptophan is present at the end of the CDR3, so a read error is the likely explanation. The chain has TRBV5-1 and TRBJ2-4; 8 nucleotides agree with TRBD2. The end of the DNA aligns better with TRBJ2-7, so the J call may be wrong. Germline CDR1 SGHRS, CDR2 YFSETQ. There are 15 residues in the CDR3. DNA of the CDR3: TGCGCCAGCAGCTTTTCTCGGGAGGGCCCCTACGAGCAGTACTCC. It encodes CASSFSREGPYEQYS.

The chain combines TRBV11-2 with TRBJ2-1; D is ambiguous. Looked up from germline, CDR1 is SGHAT and CDR2 is FQNNGV. The CDR3 has 14 amino acids. V dropped 1 base and J dropped 7 bases, with 11 bases sitting between them. Written as DNA, the CDR3 is TGTGCCAGCAGCTTAGGAGCATCGAAGAATGAGCAGTTCTTC. It specifies CASSLGASKNEQFF.

The rearrangement joins TRBV6-5 to TRBJ1-6; maybe TRBD1 (5 bases). The CDR3 consists of 14 residues. Per the germline V gene, CDR1 is MNHEY and CDR2 is SVGAGI. V was pared by 2 bases and J by 10 bases, with 12 bases between. CDR3 region: CASSYPDIGSPLHF. In nucleotides, the CDR3 is TGTGCCAGCAGTTACCCGGACATAGGGTCACCCCTCCACTTT.

This clonotype showed up many times. One junction end disagrees with the germline gene, perhaps due to a read error. The chain employs TRBV9 and TRBJ1-1; D unclear. CDR1 and CDR2 (germline): SGDLS, YYNGEE. The CDR3 loop spans 13 amino acids. CDR3: CASSVGPNTEAFF. The CDR3 bases are TGTGCCAGCAGTGTAGGGCCGAACACTGAAGCTTTCTTT. The full variable domain, rest sourced from reference TRBV9 and TRBJ1-1, is DSGVTQTPKHLITATGQRVTLRCSPRSGDLSVYWYQQSLDQGLQFLIQYYNGEERAKGNILERFSAQQFPDLHSELNLSSLELGDSALYFCASSVGPNTEAFFGQGTRLTVV.

This clonotype was seen once. The rearrangement links TRBV10-3 to TRBJ1-2; D ambiguous. From germline, CDR1 is ENHRY and CDR2 SYGVKD. Trimming took 10 bases from V and 4 from J, leaving 16 bases between them. This CDR3 contains 13 residues. The CDR3 spells CATMQTGAYGYTF. For the CDR3, the DNA is TGTGCCACCATGCAAACGGGCGCCTATGGCTACACCTTC.

The chain is built from TRBV5-1 and TRBJ2-3, with TRBD2 as a possible D gene (5 bases). The V end lost 6 bases, the J end lost 7 bases, and 15 bases lay between the germline ends. The germline gives CDR1 SGHRS, CDR2 YFSETQ. This CDR3 has 13 amino acids. CDR3 nucleotides: TGCGCCAGCACCTCCGGGGTGGAAAATACGCAGTATTTT. Translation: CASTSGVENTQYF.